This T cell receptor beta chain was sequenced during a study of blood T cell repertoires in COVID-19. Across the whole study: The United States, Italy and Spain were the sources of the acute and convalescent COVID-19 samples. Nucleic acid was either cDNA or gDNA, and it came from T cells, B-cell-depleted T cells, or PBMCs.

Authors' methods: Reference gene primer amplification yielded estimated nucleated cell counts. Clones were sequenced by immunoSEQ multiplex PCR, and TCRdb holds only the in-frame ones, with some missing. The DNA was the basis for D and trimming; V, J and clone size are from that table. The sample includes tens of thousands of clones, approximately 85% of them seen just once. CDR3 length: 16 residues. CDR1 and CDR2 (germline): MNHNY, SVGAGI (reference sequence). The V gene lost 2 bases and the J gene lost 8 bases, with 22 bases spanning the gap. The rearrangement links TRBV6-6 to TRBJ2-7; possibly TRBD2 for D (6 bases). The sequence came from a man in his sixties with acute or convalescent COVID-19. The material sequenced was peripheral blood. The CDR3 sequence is CASSYQTGTAKGQQYF. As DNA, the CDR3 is TGTGCCAGCAGTTACCAAACCGGGACTGCCAAAGGCCAGCAGTACTTC.